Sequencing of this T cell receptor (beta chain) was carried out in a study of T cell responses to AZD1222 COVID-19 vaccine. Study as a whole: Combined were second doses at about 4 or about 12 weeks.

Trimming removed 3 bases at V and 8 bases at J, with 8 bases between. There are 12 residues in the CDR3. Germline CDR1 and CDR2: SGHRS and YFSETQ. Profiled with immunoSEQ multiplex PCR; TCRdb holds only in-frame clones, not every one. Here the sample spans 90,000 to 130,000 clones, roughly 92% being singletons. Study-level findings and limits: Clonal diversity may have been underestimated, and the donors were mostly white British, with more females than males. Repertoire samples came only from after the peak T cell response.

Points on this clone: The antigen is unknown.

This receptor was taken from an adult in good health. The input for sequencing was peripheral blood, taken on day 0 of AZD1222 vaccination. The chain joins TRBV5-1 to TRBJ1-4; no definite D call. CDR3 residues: CASSSGGEKLFF. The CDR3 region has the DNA TGCGCCAGCAGCTCTGGTGGGGAAAAACTGTTTTTT.